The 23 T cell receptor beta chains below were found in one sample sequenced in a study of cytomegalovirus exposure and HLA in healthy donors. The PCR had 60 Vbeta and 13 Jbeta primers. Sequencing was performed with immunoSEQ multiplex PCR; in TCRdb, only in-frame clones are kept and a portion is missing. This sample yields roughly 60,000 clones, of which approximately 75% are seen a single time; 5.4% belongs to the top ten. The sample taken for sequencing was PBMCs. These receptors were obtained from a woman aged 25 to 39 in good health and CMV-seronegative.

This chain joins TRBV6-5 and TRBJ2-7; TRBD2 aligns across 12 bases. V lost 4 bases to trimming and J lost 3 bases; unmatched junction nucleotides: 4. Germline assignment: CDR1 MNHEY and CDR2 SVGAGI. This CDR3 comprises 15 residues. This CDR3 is CASSFGLAGFYEQYV. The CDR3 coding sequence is TGTGCCAGCAGTTTCGGACTAGCGGGGTTCTACGAGCAGTACGTC.

In DNA, the CDR3 is TGTGCCAGCAGCGGAGCGAGGGACAGGAGTTCTAACTATGGCTACACCTTC. This gives the protein CASSGARDRSSNYGYTF. This chain uses TRBV9 with TRBJ1-2; the match to TRBD1 covers 8 bases. The CDR3 length is 17 residues. Germline CDR1 is SGDLS and CDR2 is YYNGEE. V lost 3 bases and J lost 0; bases outside the gene matches: 10.

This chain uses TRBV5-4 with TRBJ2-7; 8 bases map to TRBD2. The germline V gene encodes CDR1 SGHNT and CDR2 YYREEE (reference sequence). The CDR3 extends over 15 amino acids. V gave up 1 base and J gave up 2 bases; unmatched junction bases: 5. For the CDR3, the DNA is TGTGCCAGCAGCTTGAGCGGGAGCAGAGCCTACGAGCAGTACTTC. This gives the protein CASSLSGSRAYEQYF.

The CDR3 DNA is TGTGCCAGCAGCTTCCGAGCCGGGACAGGGTCCCACGAGCAGTACTTC. Residues: CASSFRAGTGSHEQYF. This sequence joins TRBV7-9 and TRBJ2-7, with TRBD1 matching 9 bases. Looked up from germline, CDR1 is SEHNR and CDR2 is FQNEAQ (reference sequence). V lost 3 bases and J lost 5; bases outside the gene matches: 11. The CDR3 runs 16 residues. The complete variable domain, with remaining parts taken from reference TRBV7-9 and TRBJ2-7, reads DTGVSQNPRHKITKRGQNVTFRCDPISEHNRLYWYRQTLGQGPEFLTYFQNEAQLEKSRLLSDRFSAERPKGSFSTLEIQRTEQGDSAMYLCASSFRAGTGSHEQYFGPGTRLTVT.

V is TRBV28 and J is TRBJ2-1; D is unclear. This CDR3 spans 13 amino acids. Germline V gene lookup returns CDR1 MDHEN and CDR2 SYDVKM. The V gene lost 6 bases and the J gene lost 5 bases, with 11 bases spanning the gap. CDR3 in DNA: TGTGCCAGCAGCCTACCGATTAACAATGAGCAGTTCTTC. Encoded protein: CASSLPINNEQFF.

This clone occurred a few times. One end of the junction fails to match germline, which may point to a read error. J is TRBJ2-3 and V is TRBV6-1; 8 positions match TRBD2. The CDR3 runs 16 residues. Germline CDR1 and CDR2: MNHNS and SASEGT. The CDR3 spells CASSEVPGGRTDTQYF. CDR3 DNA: TGTGCCAGCAGCGAAGTTCCGGGAGGGCGGACAGATACGCAGTATTTT.

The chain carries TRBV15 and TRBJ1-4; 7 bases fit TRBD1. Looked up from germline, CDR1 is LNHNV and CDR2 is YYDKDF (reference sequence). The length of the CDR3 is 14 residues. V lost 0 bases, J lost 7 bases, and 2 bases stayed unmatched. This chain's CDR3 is CATSRDRDSEKLFF. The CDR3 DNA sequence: TGTGCCACCAGCAGAGACCGGGACAGTGAAAAACTGTTTTTT.

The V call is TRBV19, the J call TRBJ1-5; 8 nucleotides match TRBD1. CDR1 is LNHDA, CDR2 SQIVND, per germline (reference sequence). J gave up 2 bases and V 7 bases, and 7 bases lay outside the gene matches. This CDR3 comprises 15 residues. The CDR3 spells CASTELDRGNQPQHF. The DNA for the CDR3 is TGTGCCAGTACTGAACTGGACAGGGGCAATCAGCCCCAGCATTTT. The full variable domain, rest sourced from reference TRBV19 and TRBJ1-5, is DGGITQSPKYLFRKEGQNVTLSCEQNLNHDAMYWYRQDPGQGLRLIYYSQIVNDFQKGDIAEGYSVSREKKESFPLTVTSAQKNPTAFYLCASTELDRGNQPQHFGDGTRLSIL.

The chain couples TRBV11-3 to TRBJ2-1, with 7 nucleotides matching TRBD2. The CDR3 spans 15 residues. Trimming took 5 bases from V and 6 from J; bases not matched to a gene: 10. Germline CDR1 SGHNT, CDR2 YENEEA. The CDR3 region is CASSVAGPFSNEQFF. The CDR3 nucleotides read TGTGCCAGCAGCGTAGCGGGTCCCTTTAGCAATGAGCAGTTCTTC.

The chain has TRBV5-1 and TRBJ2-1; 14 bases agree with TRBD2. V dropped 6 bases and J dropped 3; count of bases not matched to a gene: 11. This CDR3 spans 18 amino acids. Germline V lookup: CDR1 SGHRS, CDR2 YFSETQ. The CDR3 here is CASNSGLAGVRLYNEQFF. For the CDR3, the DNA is TGCGCCAGCAACTCGGGACTAGCGGGGGTTCGTCTCTACAATGAGCAGTTCTTC. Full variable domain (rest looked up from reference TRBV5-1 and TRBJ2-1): KAGVTQTPRYLIKTRGQQVTLSCSPISGHRSVSWYQQTPGQGLQFLFEYFSETQRNKGNFPGRFSGRQFSNSRSEMNVSTLELGDSALYLCASNSGLAGVRLYNEQFFGPGTRLTVL.

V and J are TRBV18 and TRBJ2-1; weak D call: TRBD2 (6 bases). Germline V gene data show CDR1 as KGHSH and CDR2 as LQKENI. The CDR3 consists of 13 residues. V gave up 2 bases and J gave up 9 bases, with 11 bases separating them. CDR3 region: CASSPDNGGEQFF. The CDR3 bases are TGTGCCAGCTCACCAGACAACGGGGGTGAGCAGTTCTTC.

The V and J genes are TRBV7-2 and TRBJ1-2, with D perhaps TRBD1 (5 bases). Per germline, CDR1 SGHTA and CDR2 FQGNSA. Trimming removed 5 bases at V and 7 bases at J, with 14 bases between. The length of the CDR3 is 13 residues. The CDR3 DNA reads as TGTGCCAGCAGCCCCGTCGGGGGGGTTGGCTACACCTTC. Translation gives CASSPVGGVGYTF.

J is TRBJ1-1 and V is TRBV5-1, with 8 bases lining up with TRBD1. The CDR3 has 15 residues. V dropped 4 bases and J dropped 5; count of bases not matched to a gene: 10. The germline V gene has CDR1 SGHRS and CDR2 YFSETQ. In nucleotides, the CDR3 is TGCGCCAGCAGCCCACGGACAGGGAAGGATACTGAAGCTTTCTTT. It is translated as CASSPRTGKDTEAFF.

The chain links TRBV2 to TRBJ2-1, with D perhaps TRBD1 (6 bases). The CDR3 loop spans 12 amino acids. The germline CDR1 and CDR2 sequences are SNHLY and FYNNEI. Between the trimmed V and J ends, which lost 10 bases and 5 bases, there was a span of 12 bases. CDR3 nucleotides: TGTGCCATCGCAAGGGGGAACAATGAGCAGTTCTTC. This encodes CAIARGNNEQFF.

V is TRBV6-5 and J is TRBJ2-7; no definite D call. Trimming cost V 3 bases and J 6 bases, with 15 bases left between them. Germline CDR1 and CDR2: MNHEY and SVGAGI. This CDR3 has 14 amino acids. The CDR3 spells CASSYYLSSGEQYF. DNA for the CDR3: TGTGCCAGCAGTTATTACCTGTCGTCCGGCGAGCAGTACTTC.

CDR3 in amino acids: CASSPDWVANVLTF. The DNA of the CDR3 is TGTGCCAGCAGTCCCGACTGGGTGGCCAACGTCCTGACTTTC. V is TRBV27 and J is TRBJ2-6, with D unresolved. The germline gives CDR1 MNHEY, CDR2 SMNVEV (reference sequence). The CDR3 has 14 amino acids. V was trimmed by 5 bases and J by 6 bases, leaving 11 bases between them.

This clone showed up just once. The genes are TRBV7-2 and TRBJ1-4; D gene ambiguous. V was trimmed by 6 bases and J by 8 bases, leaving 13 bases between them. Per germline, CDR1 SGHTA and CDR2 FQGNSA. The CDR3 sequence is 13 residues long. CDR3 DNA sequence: TGTGCCAGCAGTATCCCCCTCGGGGAAAAACTGTTTTTT. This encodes CASSIPLGEKLFF.

As DNA, the CDR3 is TGTGCCAGTAGTATTGGGTCTCGGGGGACTAGGGCCAACGTCCTGACTTTC. Translated: CASSIGSRGTRANVLTF. The V gene is TRBV19, the J gene TRBJ2-6, with 7 bases that match TRBD2. The CDR3 is made up of 17 amino acids. Germline CDR1 and CDR2: LNHDA and SQIVND (reference sequence). The V segment lost 3 bases and the J segment 5 bases; nucleotides outside the gene matches: 10. The whole variable domain, remainder taken from reference TRBV19 and TRBJ2-6, is DGGITQSPKYLFRKEGQNVTLSCEQNLNHDAMYWYRQDPGQGLRLIYYSQIVNDFQKGDIAEGYSVSREKKESFPLTVTSAQKNPTAFYLCASSIGSRGTRANVLTFGAGSRLTVL.

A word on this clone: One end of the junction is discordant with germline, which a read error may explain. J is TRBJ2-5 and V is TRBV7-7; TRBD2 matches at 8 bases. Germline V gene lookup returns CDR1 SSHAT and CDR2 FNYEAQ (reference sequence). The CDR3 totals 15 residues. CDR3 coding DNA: TGTGCTAGCAGCTTAGGTGCGGGAGGTAGGGAGACCCAGTACTTC. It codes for CASSLGAGGRETQYF.

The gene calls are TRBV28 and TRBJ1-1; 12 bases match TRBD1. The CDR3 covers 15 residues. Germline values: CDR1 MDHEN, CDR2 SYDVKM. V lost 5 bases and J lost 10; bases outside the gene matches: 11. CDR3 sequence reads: CASSPGGQGARVAFF. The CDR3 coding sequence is TGTGCCAGCAGTCCTGGGGGACAGGGGGCAAGGGTAGCTTTCTTT.

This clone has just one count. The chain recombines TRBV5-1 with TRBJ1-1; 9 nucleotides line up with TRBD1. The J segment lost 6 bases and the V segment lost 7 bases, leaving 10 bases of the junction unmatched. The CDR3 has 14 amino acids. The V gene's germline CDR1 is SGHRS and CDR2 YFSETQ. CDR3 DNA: TGCGCCAGCTGTCCCGACAGGGGGATCGCTGAAGCTTTCTTT. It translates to CASCPDRGIAEAFF.

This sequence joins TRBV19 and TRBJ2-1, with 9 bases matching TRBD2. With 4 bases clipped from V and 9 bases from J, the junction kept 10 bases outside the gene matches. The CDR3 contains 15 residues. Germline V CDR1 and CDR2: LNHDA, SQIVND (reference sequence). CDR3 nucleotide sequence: TGTGCCAGTAGTACCAGTCTAGCGGGGAGTTCTGAGCAGTTCTTC. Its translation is CASSTSLAGSSEQFF.

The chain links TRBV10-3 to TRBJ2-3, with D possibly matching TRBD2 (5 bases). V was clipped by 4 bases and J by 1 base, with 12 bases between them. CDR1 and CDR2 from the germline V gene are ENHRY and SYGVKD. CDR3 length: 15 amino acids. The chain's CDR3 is CAISVSGLGTDTQYF. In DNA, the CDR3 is TGTGCCATCAGTGTATCGGGGTTGGGCACAGATACGCAGTATTTT.